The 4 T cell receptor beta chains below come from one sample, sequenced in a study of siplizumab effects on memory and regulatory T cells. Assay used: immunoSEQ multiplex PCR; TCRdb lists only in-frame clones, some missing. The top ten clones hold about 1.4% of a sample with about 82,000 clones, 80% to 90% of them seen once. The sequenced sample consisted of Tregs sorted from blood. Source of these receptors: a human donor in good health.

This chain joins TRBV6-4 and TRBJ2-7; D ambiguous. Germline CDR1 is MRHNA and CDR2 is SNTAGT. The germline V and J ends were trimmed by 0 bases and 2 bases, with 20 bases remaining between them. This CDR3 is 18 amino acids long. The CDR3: CASSDSSPPLPRPYEQYF. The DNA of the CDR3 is TGTGCCAGCAGTGACTCGTCCCCCCCCCTCCCGAGACCCTACGAGCAGTACTTC.

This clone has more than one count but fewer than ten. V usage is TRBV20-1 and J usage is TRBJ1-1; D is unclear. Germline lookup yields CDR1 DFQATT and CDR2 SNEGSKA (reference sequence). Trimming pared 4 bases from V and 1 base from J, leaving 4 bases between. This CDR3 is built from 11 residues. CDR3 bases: TGCAGTGCTACAGAGAACACTGAAGCTTTCTTT. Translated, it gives CSATENTEAFF.

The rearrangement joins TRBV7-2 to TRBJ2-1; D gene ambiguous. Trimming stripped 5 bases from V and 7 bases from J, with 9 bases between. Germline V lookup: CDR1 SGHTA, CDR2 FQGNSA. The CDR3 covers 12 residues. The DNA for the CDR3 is TGTGCCAGCAGCCAGAAAGGGAATGAGCAGTTCTTC. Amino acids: CASSQKGNEQFF.

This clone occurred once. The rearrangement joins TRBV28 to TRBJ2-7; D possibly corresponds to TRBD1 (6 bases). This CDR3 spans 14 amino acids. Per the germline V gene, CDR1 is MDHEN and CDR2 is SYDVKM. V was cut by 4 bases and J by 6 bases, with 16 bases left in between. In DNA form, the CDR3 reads TGTGCCAGCAGTTATAACAGGGATTCTGCCGAGCAGTACTTC. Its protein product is CASSYNRDSAEQYF.